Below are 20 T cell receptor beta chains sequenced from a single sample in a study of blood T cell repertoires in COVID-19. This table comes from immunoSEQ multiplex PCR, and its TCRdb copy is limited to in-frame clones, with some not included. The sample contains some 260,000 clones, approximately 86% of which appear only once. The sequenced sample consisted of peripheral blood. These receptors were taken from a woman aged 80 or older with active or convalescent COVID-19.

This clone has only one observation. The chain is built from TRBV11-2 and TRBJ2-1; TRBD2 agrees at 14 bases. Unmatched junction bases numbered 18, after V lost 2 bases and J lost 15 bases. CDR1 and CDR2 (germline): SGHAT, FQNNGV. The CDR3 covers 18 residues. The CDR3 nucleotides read TGTGCCAGCAGCTTACTCCTATCCGGAGGGACTAGCGGGAGTAAGGTGTTCTTC. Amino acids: CASSLLLSGGTSGSKVFF.

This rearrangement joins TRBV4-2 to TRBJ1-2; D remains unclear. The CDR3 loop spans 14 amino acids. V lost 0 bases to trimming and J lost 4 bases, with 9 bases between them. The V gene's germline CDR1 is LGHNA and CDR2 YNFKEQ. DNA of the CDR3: TGTGCCAGCAGCCAAGAGTCCAGTGCCTATGGCTACACCTTC. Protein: CASSQESSAYGYTF.

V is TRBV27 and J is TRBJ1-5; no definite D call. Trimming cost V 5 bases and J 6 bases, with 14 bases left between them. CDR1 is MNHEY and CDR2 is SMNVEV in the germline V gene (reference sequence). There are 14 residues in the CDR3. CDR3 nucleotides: TGTGCCAGCAGTCCGGGGTTTCGGAGTCAGCCCCAGCATTTT. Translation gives CASSPGFRSQPQHF.

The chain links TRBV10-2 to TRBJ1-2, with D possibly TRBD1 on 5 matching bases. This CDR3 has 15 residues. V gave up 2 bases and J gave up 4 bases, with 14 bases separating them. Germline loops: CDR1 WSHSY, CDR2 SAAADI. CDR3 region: CASSEGHPEIYGYTF. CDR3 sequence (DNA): TGCGCCAGCAGTGAGGGACACCCAGAAATCTATGGCTACACCTTC.

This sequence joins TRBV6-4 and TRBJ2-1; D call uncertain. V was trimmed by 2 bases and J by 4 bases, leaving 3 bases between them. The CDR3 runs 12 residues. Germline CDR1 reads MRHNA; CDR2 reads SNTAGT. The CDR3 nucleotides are TGTGCCAGCAGTGACGAGTACAATGAGCAGTTCTTC. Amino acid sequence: CASSDEYNEQFF.

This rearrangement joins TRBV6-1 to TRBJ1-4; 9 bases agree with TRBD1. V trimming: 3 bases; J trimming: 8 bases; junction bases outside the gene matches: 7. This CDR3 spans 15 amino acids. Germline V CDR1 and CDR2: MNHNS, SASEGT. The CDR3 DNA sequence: TGTGCCAGCAGTGAGCCGGGACAGGGCAGCGAAAAACTGTTTTTT. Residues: CASSEPGQGSEKLFF.

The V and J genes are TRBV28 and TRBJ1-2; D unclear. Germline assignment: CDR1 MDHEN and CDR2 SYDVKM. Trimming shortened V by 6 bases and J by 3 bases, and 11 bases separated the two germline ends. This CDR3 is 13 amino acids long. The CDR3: CASRTVHYYGYTF. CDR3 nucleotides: TGTGCCAGCAGAACGGTTCATTACTATGGCTACACCTTC.

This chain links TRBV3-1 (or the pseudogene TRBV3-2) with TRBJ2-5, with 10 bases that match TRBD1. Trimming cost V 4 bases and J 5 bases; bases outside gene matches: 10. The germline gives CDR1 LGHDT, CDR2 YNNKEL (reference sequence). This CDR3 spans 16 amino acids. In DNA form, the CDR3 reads TGTGCCAGCAGCCTCCACGGGACAGGGGTAATGGAGACCCAGTACTTC. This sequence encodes CASSLHGTGVMETQYF.

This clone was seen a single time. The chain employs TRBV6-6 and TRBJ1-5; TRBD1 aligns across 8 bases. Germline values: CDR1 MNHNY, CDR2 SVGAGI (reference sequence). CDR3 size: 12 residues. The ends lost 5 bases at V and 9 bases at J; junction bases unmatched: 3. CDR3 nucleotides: TGTGCCAGCAGTCGGGGGACAGGGCCCCAGCATTTT. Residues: CASSRGTGPQHF.

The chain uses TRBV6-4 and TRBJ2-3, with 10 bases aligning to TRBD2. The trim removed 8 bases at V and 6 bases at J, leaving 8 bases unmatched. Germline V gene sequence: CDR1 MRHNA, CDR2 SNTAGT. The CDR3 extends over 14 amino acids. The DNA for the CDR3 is TGTGCCAGCGGGAGCGGGGGGGGCCGGGATACGCAGTATTTT. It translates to CASGSGGGRDTQYF.

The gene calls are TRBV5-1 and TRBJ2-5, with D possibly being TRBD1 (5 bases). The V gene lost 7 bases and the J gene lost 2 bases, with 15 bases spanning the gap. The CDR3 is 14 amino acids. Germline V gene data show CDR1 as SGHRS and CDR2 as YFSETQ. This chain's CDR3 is CASGRGSPQETQYF. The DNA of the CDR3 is TGCGCCAGCGGTAGGGGCAGCCCACAAGAGACCCAGTACTTC.

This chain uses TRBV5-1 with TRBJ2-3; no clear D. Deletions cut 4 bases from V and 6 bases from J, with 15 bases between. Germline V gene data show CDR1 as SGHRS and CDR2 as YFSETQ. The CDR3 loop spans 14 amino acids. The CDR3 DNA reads TGCGCCAGCAGCCCGTCGTCAGGTTCGGATACGCAGTATTTT. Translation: CASSPSSGSDTQYF.

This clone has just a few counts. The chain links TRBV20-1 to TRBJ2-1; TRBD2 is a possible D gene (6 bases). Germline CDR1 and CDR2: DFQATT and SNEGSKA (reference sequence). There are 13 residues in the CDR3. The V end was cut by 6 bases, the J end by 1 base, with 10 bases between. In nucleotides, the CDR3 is TGCAGTGCGAGTAGCGGTTCCTACAATGAGCAGTTCTTC. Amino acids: CSASSGSYNEQFF.

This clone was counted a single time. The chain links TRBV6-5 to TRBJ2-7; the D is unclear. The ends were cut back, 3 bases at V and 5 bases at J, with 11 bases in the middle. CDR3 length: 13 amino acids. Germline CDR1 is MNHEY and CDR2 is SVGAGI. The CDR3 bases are TGTGCCAGCAGTTATACCCCTTGCGACGAGCAGTACTTC. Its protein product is CASSYTPCDEQYF.

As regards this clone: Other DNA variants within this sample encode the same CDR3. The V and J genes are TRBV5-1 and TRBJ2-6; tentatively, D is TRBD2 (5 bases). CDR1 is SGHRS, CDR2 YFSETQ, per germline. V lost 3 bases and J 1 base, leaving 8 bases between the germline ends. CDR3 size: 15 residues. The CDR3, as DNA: TGCGCCAGCAGCTCGCCGGGGTCTGGGGCCAACGTCCTGACTTTC. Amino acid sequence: CASSSPGSGANVLTF.

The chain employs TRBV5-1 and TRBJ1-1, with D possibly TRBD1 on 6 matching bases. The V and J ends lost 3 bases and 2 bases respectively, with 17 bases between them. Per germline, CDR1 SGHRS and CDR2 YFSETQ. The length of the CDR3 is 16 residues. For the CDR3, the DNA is TGCGCCAGCAGCTCGACCCCCGGGACACTCAACACTGAAGCTTTCTTT. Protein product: CASSSTPGTLNTEAFF.

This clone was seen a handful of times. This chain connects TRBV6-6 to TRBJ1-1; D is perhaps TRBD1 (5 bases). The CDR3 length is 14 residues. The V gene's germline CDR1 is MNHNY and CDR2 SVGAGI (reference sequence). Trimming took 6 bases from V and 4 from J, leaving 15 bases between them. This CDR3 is CASSRGTGGTEAFF. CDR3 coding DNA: TGTGCCAGCAGCCGGGGGACCGGCGGCACTGAAGCTTTCTTT.

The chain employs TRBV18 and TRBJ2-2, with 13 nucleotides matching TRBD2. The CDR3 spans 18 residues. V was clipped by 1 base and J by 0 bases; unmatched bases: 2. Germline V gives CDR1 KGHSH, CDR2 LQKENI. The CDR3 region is CASSPLGLAGANTGELFF. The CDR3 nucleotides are TGTGCCAGCTCACCACTCGGACTAGCGGGAGCGAACACCGGGGAGCTGTTTTTT.

The CDR3 loop reads CASSADRGSGNTIYF. In DNA form, the CDR3 reads TGCGCCAGCAGTGCGGACAGGGGTAGTGGAAACACCATATATTTT. This sequence joins TRBV10-2 and TRBJ1-3, with 9 bases fitting TRBD1. Germline-derived CDR1 and CDR2 are WSHSY and SAAADI. J was trimmed by 3 bases and V by 4 bases; bases with no gene match: 4. This CDR3 spans 15 amino acids.

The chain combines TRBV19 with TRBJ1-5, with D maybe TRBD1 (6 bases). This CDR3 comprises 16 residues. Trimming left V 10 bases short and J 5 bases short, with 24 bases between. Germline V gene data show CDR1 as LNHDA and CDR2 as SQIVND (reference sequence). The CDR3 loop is CATSLTGEGGYQPQHF. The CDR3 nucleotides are TGTGCCACCTCTCTGACCGGGGAAGGGGGATATCAGCCCCAGCATTTT.